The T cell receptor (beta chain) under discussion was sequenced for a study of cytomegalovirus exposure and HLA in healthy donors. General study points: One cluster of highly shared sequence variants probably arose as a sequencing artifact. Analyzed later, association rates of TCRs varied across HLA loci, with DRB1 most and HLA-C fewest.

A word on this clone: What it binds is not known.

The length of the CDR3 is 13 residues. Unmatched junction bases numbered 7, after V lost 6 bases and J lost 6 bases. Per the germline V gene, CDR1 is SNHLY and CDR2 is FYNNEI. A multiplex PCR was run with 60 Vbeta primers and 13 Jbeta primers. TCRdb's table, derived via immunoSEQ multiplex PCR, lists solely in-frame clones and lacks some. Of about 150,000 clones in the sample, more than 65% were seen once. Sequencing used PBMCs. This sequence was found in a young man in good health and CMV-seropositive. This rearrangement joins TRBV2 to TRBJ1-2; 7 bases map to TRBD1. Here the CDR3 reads CASSRDRSDGYTF. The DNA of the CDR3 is TGTGCCAGCAGCAGGGACAGATCGGATGGCTACACCTTC.